A single sample is the source of the 10 T cell receptor beta chains below, sequenced in a study of response to subunit inactivated influenza vaccine (dated by TCRdb to 2016 to 2018). Library preparation was by RT-PCR. The data were produced on an Illumina HiSeq 2500. The public reads were run again by TCRdb, first through fastp at Q25 and then through MiXCR, and only productive beta chains were kept. Every entry covers one CDR3 protein and lists the most common genes and DNA from its rows. The sample includes 450,000 to 700,000 distinct CDR3 sequences, with roughly 15% observed a single time. Around 10% of the sample goes to the ten largest clones. The source material was PBMCs from blood, sampled roughly 12 days after vaccination. Receptors originate from a man aged 45-65 years who received an inactivated influenza vaccine. Donor details come from another sample of the same person, matched by shared clones.

A few counts support this clonotype. The chain recombines TRBV2 with TRBJ2-1, with 7 bases that match TRBD2. CDR3 length: 16 amino acids. J gave up 0 bases and V 3 bases, and 5 bases lay outside the gene matches. Germline assignment: CDR1 SNHLY and CDR2 FYNNEI. The CDR3 reads CASSDRGRASYNEQFF. CDR3 nucleotide sequence: TGTGCCAGCAGTGACCGCGGGAGAGCCTCCTACAATGAGCAGTTCTTC.

The rearrangement links TRBV5-1 to TRBJ1-4; 9 bases are shared with TRBD1. V was clipped by 1 base and J by 10 bases; unmatched bases: 11. The germline V gene has CDR1 SGHRS and CDR2 YFSETQ. CDR3 length: 16 amino acids. The CDR3 protein is CASSLQGGQGSGKLFF. The CDR3 DNA sequence: TGCGCCAGCAGCTTGCAAGGTGGACAGGGGAGTGGAAAACTGTTTTTT. The whole variable domain, remainder taken from reference TRBV5-1 and TRBJ1-4, is KAGVTQTPRYLIKTRGQQVTLSCSPISGHRSVSWYQQTPGQGLQFLFEYFSETQRNKGNFPGRFSGRQFSNSRSEMNVSTLELGDSALYLCASSLQGGQGSGKLFFGSGTQLSVL.

This clonotype was seen more than once but under ten times. The DNA for the CDR3 is TGTGCCAGCAGCTTAGCCCTAGCGGGGCCCTACGAGCAGTACTTC. Translating it yields CASSLALAGPYEQYF. The rearrangement joins TRBV7-9 to TRBJ2-7; 9 nucleotides line up with TRBD2. Germline lookup yields CDR1 SEHNR and CDR2 FQNEAQ (reference sequence). The J segment lost 2 bases and the V segment lost 0 bases, leaving 2 bases of the junction unmatched. The CDR3 loop spans 15 amino acids.

The sample holds many counts of this clonotype. V is TRBV20-1 and J is TRBJ1-3; TRBD1 might be the D (6 bases). Trimming left V 3 bases short and J 4 bases short, with 7 bases between. Germline V gene sequence: CDR1 DFQATT, CDR2 SNEGSKA (reference sequence). The CDR3 extends over 12 amino acids. The CDR3 region is CSARTGGNTIYF. The CDR3, as DNA: TGCAGTGCTAGGACAGGAGGAAACACCATATATTTT.

The chain is built from TRBV5-1 and TRBJ1-6, with TRBD1 matching 9 bases. The CDR3 loop spans 14 amino acids. With 4 bases clipped from V and 10 bases from J, the junction kept 6 bases outside the gene matches. CDR1 is SGHRS, CDR2 YFSETQ, per germline. CDR3 bases: TGCGCCAGCAGCGCGGGACAGGGTAACTCACCCCTCCACTTT. It codes for CASSAGQGNSPLHF.

This clonotype was detected only a few times. The chain combines TRBV20-1 with TRBJ2-3; D remains unclear. The ends were cut back, 0 bases at V and 6 bases at J, with 22 bases in the middle. CDR3 length equals 17 residues. Germline CDR1 and CDR2: DFQATT and SNEGSKA (reference sequence). The DNA of the CDR3 is TGCAGTGCTAGAGATCTCCTCACGGCAGGACGCTCGGATACGCAGTATTTT. It specifies CSARDLLTAGRSDTQYF.

The rearrangement uses TRBV7-9 and TRBJ2-1; 8 nucleotides match TRBD1. Germline V gene sequence: CDR1 SEHNR, CDR2 FQNEAQ (reference sequence). Trimming at V came to 5 bases and at J to 10 bases, leaving 4 bases not matched to a gene. The CDR3 has 12 residues. CDR3 protein: CASSGTGLEQFF. The CDR3 nucleotides are TGTGCCAGCAGCGGGACAGGTTTAGAGCAGTTCTTC.

Only a few counts were recorded for this clonotype. The chain joins TRBV27 to TRBJ2-5, with 9 bases matching TRBD1. CDR1 is MNHEY, CDR2 SMNVEV, per germline (reference sequence). The V and J ends lost 5 bases and 7 bases, in that order; junction bases with no gene match: 14. The length of the CDR3 is 16 residues. CDR3 protein: CASSHPSGTGPGTQYF. The CDR3 DNA sequence: TGTGCCAGCAGTCACCCCTCCGGGACAGGGCCAGGGACCCAGTACTTC.

The chain joins TRBV6-5 to TRBJ2-3; 12 nucleotides line up with TRBD2. The V and J ends lost 3 bases and 8 bases, in that order; junction bases with no gene match: 9. The germline V gene encodes CDR1 MNHEY and CDR2 SVGAGI. The CDR3 is made up of 16 amino acids. The CDR3 DNA follows: TGTGCCAGCAGTTATTCCGGACTAGCGGGGAAAGTTACGCAGTATTTT. Its protein is CASSYSGLAGKVTQYF.

The chain recombines TRBV20-1 with TRBJ2-3; no firm D call. The CDR3 has 12 amino acids. Per the germline V gene, CDR1 is DFQATT and CDR2 is SNEGSKA (reference sequence). V lost 4 bases and J lost 2, with 7 bases in between. CDR3 loop: CSAKGHTDTQYF. The CDR3 DNA reads TGCAGTGCTAAGGGTCACACAGATACGCAGTATTTT.